This is a list of T cell receptor beta chains from one sample in a study of blood T cell repertoires in COVID-19. TCRdb's copy holds only in-frame clones and misses some; the assay was immunoSEQ multiplex PCR. The repertoire holds some 330,000 clones, roughly 90% seen once, with approximately 4% in the top ten. Source material: peripheral blood. These receptor sequences come from a woman aged 50 to 60 with active or convalescent COVID-19. CDR3s include the opening cysteine and the closing phenylalanine or tryptophan. Each record gives: J gene, V gene, D gene, CDR3 length, clone size, CDR3 protein, CDR3 DNA. D genes are given only for firm matches. For some rows the clone size is stated as once, few or many, or as a class when expanded; others skip it.

j_gene: TRBJ2-5
v_gene: TRBV3-1/TRBV3-2
d_gene: -
len: 14
abundance: -
CDR3aa: CASSQYPAIETQYF
CDR3nt: TGTGCCAGCAGCCAGTACCCAGCGATAGAGACCCAGTACTTC

j_gene: TRBJ2-2
v_gene: TRBV7-7
d_gene: TRBD1
len: 15
abundance: -
CDR3aa: CASAPGTGFTGELFF
CDR3nt: TGTGCTAGCGCCCCGGGGACAGGGTTCACCGGGGAGCTGTTTTTT

j_gene: TRBJ2-7
v_gene: TRBV30
d_gene: -
len: 12
abundance: -
CDR3aa: CAWSSQSGEQYF
CDR3nt: TGTGCCTGGAGTTCTCAGTCGGGCGAGCAGTACTTC

j_gene: TRBJ2-7
v_gene: TRBV11-2
d_gene: -
len: 13
abundance: once
CDR3aa: CASSLELAYEQYF
CDR3nt: TGTGCCAGCAGCTTAGAGCTAGCCTACGAGCAGTACTTC

j_gene: TRBJ1-2
v_gene: TRBV7-9
d_gene: TRBD1
len: 17
abundance: -
CDR3aa: CASSLAAGQGGNYGYTF
CDR3nt: TGTGCCAGCAGCTTAGCGGCTGGACAGGGAGGTAACTATGGCTACACCTTC

j_gene: TRBJ2-1
v_gene: TRBV7-9
d_gene: TRBD1
len: 15
abundance: once
CDR3aa: CASSLGAQGRNEQFF
CDR3nt: TGTGCCAGCAGCTTAGGGGCACAGGGGAGAAATGAGCAGTTCTTC

j_gene: TRBJ2-3
v_gene: TRBV6-1
d_gene: TRBD2
len: 18
abundance: -
CDR3aa: CASSERGGLAGRTDTQYF
CDR3nt: TGTGCCAGCAGTGAACGGGGAGGTCTAGCGGGGCGCACAGATACGCAGTATTTT

j_gene: TRBJ2-2
v_gene: TRBV27
d_gene: -
len: 12
abundance: -
CDR3aa: CASSFDTGELFF
CDR3nt: TGTGCCAGCAGTTTCGACACCGGGGAGCTGTTTTTT

j_gene: TRBJ2-3
v_gene: TRBV27
d_gene: -
len: 15
abundance: -
CDR3aa: CASSLLQGKTDTQYF
CDR3nt: TGTGCCAGCAGTTTACTCCAGGGGAAGACAGATACGCAGTATTTT

j_gene: TRBJ2-5
v_gene: TRBV24-1
d_gene: -
len: 18
abundance: -
CDR3aa: CATSDSPGRGGGQETQYF
CDR3nt: TGTGCCACCAGTGATTCCCCGGGACGGGGAGGGGGGCAAGAGACCCAGTACTTC

j_gene: TRBJ1-1
v_gene: TRBV12-5
d_gene: TRBD1
len: 15
abundance: -
CDR3aa: CASGLGTGQWTEAFF
CDR3nt: TGTGCTAGTGGTTTGGGGACAGGGCAGTGGACTGAAGCTTTCTTT

j_gene: TRBJ1-4
v_gene: TRBV4-1
d_gene: -
len: 16
abundance: -
CDR3aa: CASSQPLVGAGEKLFF
CDR3nt: TGCGCCAGCAGCCAACCCCTAGTTGGGGCGGGGGAAAAACTGTTTTTT

j_gene: TRBJ1-1
v_gene: TRBV27
d_gene: -
len: 14
abundance: -
CDR3aa: CASSRGAMNTEAFF
CDR3nt: TGTGCCAGCAGTCGGGGGGCGATGAACACTGAAGCTTTCTTT

j_gene: TRBJ2-7
v_gene: TRBV7-2
d_gene: -
len: 13
abundance: -
CDR3aa: CASSPTQVRETYF
CDR3nt: TGTGCCAGCAGCCCTACCCAGGTACGAGAAACGTACTTC

j_gene: TRBJ1-1
v_gene: TRBV6-5
d_gene: TRBD1
len: 15
abundance: -
CDR3aa: CASSVQGADPTEAFF
CDR3nt: TGTGCCAGCAGCGTACAGGGGGCGGACCCCACTGAAGCTTTCTTT

j_gene: TRBJ2-7
v_gene: TRBV4-3
d_gene: -
len: 15
abundance: -
CDR3aa: CASSQDFKGNYEQYF
CDR3nt: TGCGCCAGCAGCCAAGATTTCAAGGGGAACTACGAGCAGTACTTC

j_gene: TRBJ2-7
v_gene: TRBV7-9
d_gene: -
len: 14
abundance: -
CDR3aa: CASSFATRLSEQYF
CDR3nt: TGTGCCAGCAGCTTTGCGACTCGTCTCTCCGAGCAGTACTTC

j_gene: TRBJ1-5
v_gene: TRBV15
d_gene: -
len: 17
abundance: -
CDR3aa: CATSRDLKLNSNQPQHF
CDR3nt: TGTGCCACCAGCAGAGATCTAAAGCTCAATAGCAATCAGCCCCAGCATTTT

j_gene: TRBJ2-5
v_gene: TRBV28
d_gene: TRBD2
len: 15
abundance: -
CDR3aa: CASSLASGFQETQYF
CDR3nt: TGTGCCAGCAGTTTGGCTAGCGGGTTCCAAGAGACCCAGTACTTC

j_gene: TRBJ1-1
v_gene: TRBV5-4
d_gene: -
len: 13
abundance: once
CDR3aa: CASSLQGSTEAFF
CDR3nt: TGTGCCAGCAGCTTGCAGGGGAGCACTGAAGCTTTCTTT

j_gene: TRBJ2-2
v_gene: TRBV4-1
d_gene: TRBD1
len: 16
abundance: once
CDR3aa: CASSLAGTGYTGELFF
CDR3nt: TGCGCCAGCAGCCTCGCCGGGACAGGGTACACCGGGGAGCTGTTTTTT

j_gene: TRBJ1-6
v_gene: TRBV7-9
d_gene: -
len: 14
abundance: -
CDR3aa: CASSDPRGNSPLHF
CDR3nt: TGTGCCAGCAGCGACCCAAGGGGGAATTCACCCCTCCACTTT

j_gene: TRBJ1-2
v_gene: TRBV6-5
d_gene: TRBD1
len: 13
abundance: once
CDR3aa: CASSWDRAGGYTF
CDR3nt: TGTGCCAGCAGTTGGGACAGGGCTGGCGGCTACACCTTC

j_gene: TRBJ2-7
v_gene: TRBV21-1
d_gene: -
len: 14
abundance: -
CDR3aa: CASSKETGIYEQYF
CDR3nt: TGTGCCAGCAGCAAAGAGACAGGGATTTACGAGCAGTACTTC

j_gene: TRBJ1-5
v_gene: TRBV5-1
d_gene: TRBD1
len: 15
abundance: -
CDR3aa: CASSLGDRDNQPQHF
CDR3nt: TGCGCCAGCAGCTTGGGGGACAGGGACAATCAGCCCCAGCATTTT

j_gene: TRBJ1-2
v_gene: TRBV9
d_gene: -
len: 15
abundance: -
CDR3aa: CASSPDAGLGYGYTF
CDR3nt: TGTGCCAGCAGCCCCGACGCAGGGCTCGGCTATGGCTACACCTTC

j_gene: TRBJ2-1
v_gene: TRBV7-6
d_gene: TRBD2
len: 17
abundance: -
CDR3aa: CASSLRSAGAFSNEQFF
CDR3nt: TGTGCCAGCAGCTTACGCTCCGCGGGAGCATTTAGCAATGAGCAGTTCTTC

j_gene: TRBJ1-1
v_gene: TRBV2
d_gene: TRBD1
len: 14
abundance: -
CDR3aa: CASTVDRVNTEAFF
CDR3nt: TGTGCCAGCACTGTTGACAGGGTGAACACTGAAGCTTTCTTT

j_gene: TRBJ1-1
v_gene: TRBV30
d_gene: TRBD1
len: 12
abundance: few
CDR3aa: CAWSGQGGEAFF
CDR3nt: TGTGCCTGGAGTGGACAGGGTGGTGAAGCTTTCTTT

j_gene: TRBJ2-1
v_gene: TRBV5-1
d_gene: TRBD1
len: 16
abundance: once
CDR3aa: CASSLGRTGDRNEQFF
CDR3nt: TGCGCCAGCAGCTTGGGAAGGACAGGTGATCGCAATGAGCAGTTCTTC

j_gene: TRBJ1-2
v_gene: TRBV14
d_gene: -
len: 13
abundance: -
CDR3aa: CASSPRQADGYTF
CDR3nt: TGTGCCAGCAGCCCCCGACAGGCAGATGGCTACACCTTC